These 8 T cell receptor beta chains originate from one sample sequenced in a study of radiation and T cells in renal cell carcinoma. Data came from immunoSEQ multiplex PCR; TCRdb stores just in-frame clones and leaves some out. Here the sample spans around 74,000 clones, approximately 82% being singletons. Sample time point: blood 4 weeks post-SBRT, at nephrectomy. Treatment: 15 Gy SBRT to primary tumor, nephrectomy 4 weeks later. The source material was blood, sampled from a patient whose treatment included radiotherapy and nephrectomy. These receptors all stem from a woman aged 55-70 years with renal cell carcinoma.

The rearrangement uses TRBV11-2 and TRBJ2-1; TRBD2 agrees at 8 bases. This CDR3 spans 16 amino acids. CDR1 SGHAT and CDR2 FQNNGV come from the germline V gene. Trimming at V came to 7 bases and at J to 1 base, leaving 9 bases not matched to a gene. The CDR3 nucleotides read TGTGCCAGCAACCCCCCGGGGGGGTTGTCCTACAATGAGCAGTTCTTC. Residues: CASNPPGGLSYNEQFF.

The sample holds a few counts of this clone. This sequence joins TRBV15 and TRBJ2-2; perhaps D is TRBD1 or TRBD2 (6 bases each). Germline values: CDR1 LNHNV, CDR2 YYDKDF (reference sequence). Trimming stripped 8 bases from V and 2 bases from J, with 9 bases between. CDR3 length: 13 amino acids. CDR3 coding DNA: TGTGCCACCGGGGGGACAAACACCGGGGAGCTGTTTTTT. Amino acids: CATGGTNTGELFF.

The chain recombines TRBV28 with TRBJ2-7; D may correspond to TRBD1 or TRBD2 (5 bases each). The CDR3 loop spans 15 amino acids. CDR1 MDHEN and CDR2 SYDVKM come from the germline V gene. Trimming removed 5 bases at V and 3 bases at J, with 17 bases between. In DNA form, the CDR3 reads TGTGCCAGCAGTCCCTACCTCGGGGCCAGCTACGAGCAGTACTTC. As protein: CASSPYLGASYEQYF.

The CDR3 here is CASRTGDYEQYF. The CDR3 bases are TGTGCCAGTCGGACAGGGGACTACGAGCAGTACTTC. The chain carries TRBV28 and TRBJ2-7; 9 bases are shared with TRBD1. V trimming: 9 bases; J trimming: 3 bases; junction bases outside the gene matches: 3. The germline CDR1 and CDR2 sequences are MDHEN and SYDVKM. The CDR3 contains 12 residues.

This clone has only one observation. The CDR3 nucleotides are TGTGCCAGCACGACAGGCCGAGAGACCCAGTACTTC. Residues: CASTTGRETQYF. The rearrangement links TRBV6-1 to TRBJ2-5; TRBD1 might be the D (6 bases). CDR3 length equals 12 residues. V shed 7 bases and J shed 4 bases, with 10 bases lying between them. Germline values: CDR1 MNHNS, CDR2 SASEGT.

The chain recombines TRBV6-5 with TRBJ1-2; 7 positions match TRBD1. The CDR3 has 14 residues. Trimming removed 5 bases from V and 3 bases from J; junction bases left unmatched: 6. Germline assignment: CDR1 MNHEY and CDR2 SVGAGI. Here the CDR3 reads CASSPRQGYYGYTF. The CDR3 DNA sequence: TGTGCCAGCAGTCCTCGACAGGGATACTATGGCTACACCTTC.

The chain links TRBV7-6 to TRBJ2-5; TRBD1 is a possible D gene (5 bases). CDR1 SGHVS and CDR2 FNYEAQ come from the germline V gene. The CDR3 is 13 amino acids. Trimming removed 8 bases at V and 5 bases at J, with 15 bases between. DNA for the CDR3: TGTGCCAGCGGACGCCGCGGACACGAGACCCAGTACTTC. Protein product: CASGRRGHETQYF.

V gene TRBV28 combines with J gene TRBJ1-6; 7 bases align to TRBD1. V was clipped by 4 bases and J by 7 bases; unmatched bases: 7. The CDR3 is made up of 15 amino acids. Germline V gene sequence: CDR1 MDHEN, CDR2 SYDVKM. CDR3 in amino acids: CASSSASGGNSPLHF. Here the CDR3 DNA reads TGTGCCAGCAGTTCTGCTTCAGGGGGGAATTCACCCCTCCACTTT.